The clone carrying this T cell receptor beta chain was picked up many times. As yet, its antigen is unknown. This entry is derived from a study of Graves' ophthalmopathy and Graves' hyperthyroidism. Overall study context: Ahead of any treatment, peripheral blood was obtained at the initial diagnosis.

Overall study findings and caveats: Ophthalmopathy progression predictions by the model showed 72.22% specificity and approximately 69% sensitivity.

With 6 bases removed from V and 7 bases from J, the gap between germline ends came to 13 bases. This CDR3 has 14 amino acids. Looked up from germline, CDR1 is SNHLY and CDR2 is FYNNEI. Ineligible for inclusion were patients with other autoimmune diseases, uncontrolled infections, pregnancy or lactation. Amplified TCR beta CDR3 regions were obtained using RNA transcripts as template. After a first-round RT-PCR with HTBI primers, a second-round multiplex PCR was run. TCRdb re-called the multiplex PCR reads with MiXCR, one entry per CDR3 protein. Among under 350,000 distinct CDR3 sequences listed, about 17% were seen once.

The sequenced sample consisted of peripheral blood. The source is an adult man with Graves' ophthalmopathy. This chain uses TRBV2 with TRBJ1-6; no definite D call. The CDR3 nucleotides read TGTGCCAGCAGCGATCCTACGGGAAATTCACCCCTCCACTTT. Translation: CASSDPTGNSPLHF. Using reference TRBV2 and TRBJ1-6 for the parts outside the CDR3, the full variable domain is EPEVTQTPSHQVTQMGQEVILRCVPISNHLYFYWYRQILGQKVEFLVSFYNNEISEKSEIFDDQFSVERPDGSNFTLKIRSTKLEDSAMYFCASSDPTGNSPLHFGNGTRLTVT.